The clone carrying this T cell receptor (beta chain) was observed many times. The read is 3 residues too short to cover the CDR3 end, so that end is filled in from the germline J gene. Equal genomic DNA amounts from CVID and control samples were sequenced. TCRdb's table, derived via immunoSEQ multiplex PCR, lists solely in-frame clones and lacks some. The data show 40,000 to 55,000 clones, none appearing only once, with 5% to 6.5% held by the ten largest. These data originate in a study of T cell clonality in common variable immunodeficiency. The V and J ends lost 1 base and 4 bases, in that order; junction bases with no gene match: 22. The germline gives CDR1 SGHTA, CDR2 FQGTGA. The CDR3 totals 21 residues.

The chain recombines TRBV7-3 with TRBJ2-1, with 7 bases fitting TRBD1. This receptor was identified in a person between 18 and 75 years old in good health. Sample: peripheral blood mononuclear cells. This CDR3 reads CASSLNYRDSGIYRLYNEQFF. CDR3 bases read: TGTGCCAGCAGCTTAAACTACCGGGACAGCGGTATCTATCGCTTATACAATGAG.